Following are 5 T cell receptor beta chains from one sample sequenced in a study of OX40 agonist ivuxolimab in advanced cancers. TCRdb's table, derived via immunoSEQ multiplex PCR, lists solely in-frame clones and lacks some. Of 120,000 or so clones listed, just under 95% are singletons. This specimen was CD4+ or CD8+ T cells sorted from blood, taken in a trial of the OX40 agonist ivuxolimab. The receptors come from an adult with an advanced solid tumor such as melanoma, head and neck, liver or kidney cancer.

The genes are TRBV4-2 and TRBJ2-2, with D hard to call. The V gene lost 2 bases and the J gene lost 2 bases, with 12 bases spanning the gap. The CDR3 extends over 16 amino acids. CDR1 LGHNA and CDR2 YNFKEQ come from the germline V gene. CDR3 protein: CASSQPQALNTGELFF. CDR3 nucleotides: TGTGCCAGCAGCCAACCTCAGGCCCTAAACACCGGGGAGCTGTTTTTT.

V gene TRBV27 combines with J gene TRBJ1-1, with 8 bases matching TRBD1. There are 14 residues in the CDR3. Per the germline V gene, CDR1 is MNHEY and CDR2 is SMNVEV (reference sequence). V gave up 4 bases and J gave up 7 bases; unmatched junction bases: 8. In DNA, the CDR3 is TGTGCCAGCAGTTCGCCCGGGACAGGCCTTGAAGCTTTCTTT. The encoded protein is CASSSPGTGLEAFF.

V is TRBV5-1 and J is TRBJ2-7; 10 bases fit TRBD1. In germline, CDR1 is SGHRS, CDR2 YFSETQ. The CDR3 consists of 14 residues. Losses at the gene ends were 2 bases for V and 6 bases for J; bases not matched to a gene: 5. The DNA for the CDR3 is TGCGCCAGCAGCTTAGAGGGACAGGGGCTCGAGCAGTACTTC. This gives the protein CASSLEGQGLEQYF.

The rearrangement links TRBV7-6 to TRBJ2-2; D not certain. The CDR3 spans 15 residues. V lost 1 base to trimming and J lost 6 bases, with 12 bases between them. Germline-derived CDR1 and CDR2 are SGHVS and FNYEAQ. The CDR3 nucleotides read TGTGCCAGCAGCTTAGTTAATTCCGGGTCCGGGGAGCTGTTTTTT. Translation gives CASSLVNSGSGELFF.

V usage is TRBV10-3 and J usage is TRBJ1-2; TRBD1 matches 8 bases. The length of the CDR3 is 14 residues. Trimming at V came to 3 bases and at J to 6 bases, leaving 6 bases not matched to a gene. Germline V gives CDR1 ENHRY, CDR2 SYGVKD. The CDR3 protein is CAISDWAGGDGYTF. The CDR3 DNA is TGTGCCATCAGTGATTGGGCAGGGGGCGATGGCTACACCTTC.